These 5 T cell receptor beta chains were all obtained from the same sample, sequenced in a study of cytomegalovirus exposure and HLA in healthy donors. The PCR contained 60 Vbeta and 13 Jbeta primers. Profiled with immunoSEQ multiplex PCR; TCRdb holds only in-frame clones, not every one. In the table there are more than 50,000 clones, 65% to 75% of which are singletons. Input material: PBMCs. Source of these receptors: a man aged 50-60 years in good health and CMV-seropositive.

The CDR3 DNA is TGTGCCAGCAGCTTGGGGACAGACAATGAGCAGTTCTTC. Protein: CASSLGTDNEQFF. The chain joins TRBV11-3 to TRBJ2-1; 7 nucleotides match TRBD1. V lost 3 bases and J lost 5; bases outside the gene matches: 1. CDR1 and CDR2 from the germline V gene are SGHNT and YENEEA. CDR3 length: 13 residues.

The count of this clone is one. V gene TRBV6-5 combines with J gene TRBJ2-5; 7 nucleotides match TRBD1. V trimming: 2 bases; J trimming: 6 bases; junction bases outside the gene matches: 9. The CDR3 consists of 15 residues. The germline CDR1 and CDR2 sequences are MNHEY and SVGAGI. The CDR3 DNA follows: TGTGCCAGCAGTTACCTGGCCACAGGGGTGAAGACCCAGTACTTC. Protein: CASSYLATGVKTQYF.

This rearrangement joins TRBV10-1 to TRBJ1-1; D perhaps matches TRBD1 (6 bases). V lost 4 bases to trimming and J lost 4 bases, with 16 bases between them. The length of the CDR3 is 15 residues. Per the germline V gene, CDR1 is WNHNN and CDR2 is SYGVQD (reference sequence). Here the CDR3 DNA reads TGCGCCAGCAGTGCGGGCCGGACAGCCGGCACTGAAGCTTTCTTT. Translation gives CASSAGRTAGTEAFF.

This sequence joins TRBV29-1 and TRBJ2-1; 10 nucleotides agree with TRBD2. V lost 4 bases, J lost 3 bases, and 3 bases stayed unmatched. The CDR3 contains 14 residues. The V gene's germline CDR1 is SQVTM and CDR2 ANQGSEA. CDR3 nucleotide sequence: TGCAGCGTTGCACTAGCGGGAATCTACAATGAGCAGTTCTTC. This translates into CSVALAGIYNEQFF.

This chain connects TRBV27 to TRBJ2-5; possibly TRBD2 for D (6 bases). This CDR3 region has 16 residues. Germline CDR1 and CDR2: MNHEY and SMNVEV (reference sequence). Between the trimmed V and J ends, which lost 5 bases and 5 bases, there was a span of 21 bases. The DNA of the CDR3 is TGTGCCAGCAGTCTAGGGAGGTGGAGGGCGAAGGAGACCCAGTACTTC. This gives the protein CASSLGRWRAKETQYF.